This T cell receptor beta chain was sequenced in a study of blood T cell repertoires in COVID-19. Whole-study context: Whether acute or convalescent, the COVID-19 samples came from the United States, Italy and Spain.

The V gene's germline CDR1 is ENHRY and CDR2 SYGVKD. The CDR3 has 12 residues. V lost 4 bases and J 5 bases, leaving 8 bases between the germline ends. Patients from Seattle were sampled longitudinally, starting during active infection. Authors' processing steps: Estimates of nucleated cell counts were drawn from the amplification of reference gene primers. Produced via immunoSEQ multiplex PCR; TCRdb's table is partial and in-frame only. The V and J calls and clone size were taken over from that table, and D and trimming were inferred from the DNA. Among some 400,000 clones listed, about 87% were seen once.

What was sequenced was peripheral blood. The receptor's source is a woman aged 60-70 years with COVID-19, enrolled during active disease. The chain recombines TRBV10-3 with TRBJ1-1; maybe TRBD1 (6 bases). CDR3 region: CAISVQGTEAFF. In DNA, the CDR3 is TGTGCCATCAGTGTCCAGGGGACTGAAGCTTTCTTT.